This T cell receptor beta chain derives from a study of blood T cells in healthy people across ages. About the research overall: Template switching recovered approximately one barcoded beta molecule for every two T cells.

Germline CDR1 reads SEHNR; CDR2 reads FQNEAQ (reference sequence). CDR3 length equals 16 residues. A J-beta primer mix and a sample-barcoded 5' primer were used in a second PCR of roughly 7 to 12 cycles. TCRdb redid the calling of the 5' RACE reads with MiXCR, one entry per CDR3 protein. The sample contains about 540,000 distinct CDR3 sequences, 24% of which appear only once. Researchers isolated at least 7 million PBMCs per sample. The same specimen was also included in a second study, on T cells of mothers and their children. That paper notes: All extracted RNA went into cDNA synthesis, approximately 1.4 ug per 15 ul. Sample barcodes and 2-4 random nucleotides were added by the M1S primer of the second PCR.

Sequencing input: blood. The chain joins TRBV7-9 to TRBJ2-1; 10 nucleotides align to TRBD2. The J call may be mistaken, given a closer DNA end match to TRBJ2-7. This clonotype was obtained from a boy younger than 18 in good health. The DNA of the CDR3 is TGTGCCAGCAGCTTGATATTTGGACTAGCGGTGTACGAGCAGTACTTC. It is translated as CASSLIFGLAVYEQYF.